A selection of T cell receptor beta chains follows, all from one sample in a study of T-cell reconstitution after alpha-beta-depleted transplantation in children. TCRdb called the PCR reads again in MiXCR, with one record for every CDR3 protein. The data show approximately 490,000 distinct CDR3 sequences, under 15% seen once. Here the sequenced sample was PBMCs from the stem cell graft donor, taken from the stem cell graft. These receptors originate from a human donor who donated a stem cell graft to a child with combined immunodeficiency. Each CDR3 is given with its conserved first and last residue. Each record gives: CDR3 protein, CDR3 DNA, clone size, V gene, J gene, D gene. The D gene is left open where the match is weak. Clone size is given for some rows only: seen once, a few or many times, or a class if the clone is expanded.

CDR3aa: CASSSGEGGELFF
CDR3nt: TGTGCTAGCAGCTCAGGGGAAGGCGGGGAGCTGTTTTTT
abundance: few
v_gene: TRBV7-7
j_gene: TRBJ2-2
d_gene: -

CDR3aa: CASSESLQAGGSSYNEQFF
CDR3nt: TGTGCCAGCAGTGAATCTTTGCAGGCGGGGGGCAGTTCCTACAATGAGCAGTTCTTC
abundance: -
v_gene: TRBV25-1
j_gene: TRBJ2-1
d_gene: TRBD2

CDR3aa: CATRDGVRSWNEQFF
CDR3nt: TGTGCCACCAGGGACGGGGTAAGGTCTTGGAATGAGCAGTTCTTC
abundance: many
v_gene: TRBV15
j_gene: TRBJ2-1
d_gene: -

CDR3aa: CASKAQLAGDYEQYF
CDR3nt: TGTGCCAGCAAGGCGCAACTAGCGGGAGATTACGAGCAGTACTTC
abundance: many
v_gene: TRBV12-3/TRBV12-4
j_gene: TRBJ2-7
d_gene: TRBD2

CDR3aa: CASSLGRLVQSHEQYF
CDR3nt: TGTGCCAGCAGCTTAGGGAGACTAGTTCAGTCCCACGAGCAGTACTTC
abundance: few
v_gene: TRBV7-9
j_gene: TRBJ2-7
d_gene: -

CDR3aa: CASSYDAAKNIQYF
CDR3nt: TGTGCCAGCAGTTACGACGCTGCCAAAAACATTCAGTACTTC
abundance: many
v_gene: TRBV6-2/TRBV6-3
j_gene: TRBJ2-4
d_gene: -

CDR3aa: CASSQTSGSSYEQYF
CDR3nt: TGTGCCAGCAGTCAGACTAGCGGGAGCTCCTACGAGCAGTACTTC
abundance: many
v_gene: TRBV12-3/TRBV12-4
j_gene: TRBJ2-7
d_gene: TRBD2

CDR3aa: CASNPGANTGELFF
CDR3nt: TGTGCCAGTAACCCCGGGGCCAACACCGGGGAGCTGTTTTTT
abundance: few
v_gene: TRBV19
j_gene: TRBJ2-2
d_gene: -

CDR3aa: CASAWLGGAYEQYF
CDR3nt: TGCGCCAGCGCCTGGTTGGGGGGCGCCTACGAGCAGTACTTC
abundance: -
v_gene: TRBV5-1
j_gene: TRBJ2-7
d_gene: -

CDR3aa: CASSIGSRGEVNYGYTF
CDR3nt: TGTGCCAGTAGTATCGGCAGCCGGGGGGAGGTTAACTATGGCTACACCTTC
abundance: -
v_gene: TRBV19
j_gene: TRBJ1-2
d_gene: -

CDR3aa: CASSFSTDTDTQYF
CDR3nt: TGTGCCAGCAGCTTTTCGACAGACACAGATACGCAGTATTTT
abundance: many
v_gene: TRBV9
j_gene: TRBJ2-3
d_gene: -

CDR3aa: CSARGGWGVKNIQYF
CDR3nt: TGCAGTGCTAGAGGGGGTTGGGGAGTCAAAAACATTCAGTACTTC
abundance: -
v_gene: TRBV20-1
j_gene: TRBJ2-4
d_gene: -

CDR3aa: CASSAETFTEQFF
CDR3nt: TGTGCCAGCAGCGCCGAGACCTTCACTGAGCAGTTCTTC
abundance: -
v_gene: TRBV9
j_gene: TRBJ2-1
d_gene: -

CDR3aa: CASSRGFSYNEQFF
CDR3nt: TGTGCCAGCAGCAGGGGGTTCTCCTACAATGAGCAGTTCTTC
abundance: -
v_gene: TRBV9
j_gene: TRBJ2-1
d_gene: -

CDR3aa: CASSFAEGQGGAEAFF
CDR3nt: TGTGCCAGCAGTTTCGCCGAGGGACAGGGCGGCGCTGAAGCTTTCTTT
abundance: -
v_gene: TRBV27
j_gene: TRBJ1-1
d_gene: TRBD1

CDR3aa: CASSLDRQGAGGYTF
CDR3nt: TGTGCCAGCAGCTTAGATCGTCAGGGTGCTGGTGGCTACACCTTC
abundance: -
v_gene: TRBV11-2
j_gene: TRBJ1-2
d_gene: -

CDR3aa: CASSPPGQGDSPLHF
CDR3nt: TGTGCCAGCTCACCACCAGGACAGGGGGATTCACCCCTCCACTTT
abundance: -
v_gene: TRBV18
j_gene: TRBJ1-6
d_gene: TRBD1

CDR3aa: CASSRGTGLLNTEAFF
CDR3nt: TGCGCCAGCAGCCGGGGGACAGGGCTCCTGAACACTGAAGCTTTCTTT
abundance: -
v_gene: TRBV5-1
j_gene: TRBJ1-1
d_gene: TRBD1

CDR3aa: CASRGAYHEQYF
CDR3nt: TGTGCCAGTAGGGGGGCATACCACGAGCAGTACTTC
abundance: -
v_gene: TRBV19
j_gene: TRBJ2-7
d_gene: -

CDR3aa: CASSITGTSGGNTQYF
CDR3nt: TGTGCCAGCAGCATAACCGGGACTAGCGGGGGGAATACGCAGTATTTT
abundance: -
v_gene: TRBV5-5
j_gene: TRBJ2-3
d_gene: TRBD2

CDR3aa: CASSIGNNEQFF
CDR3nt: TGTGCCAGCAGTATCGGGAACAATGAGCAGTTCTTC
abundance: -
v_gene: TRBV2
j_gene: TRBJ2-1
d_gene: -

CDR3aa: CASSLARGLAGGSDTGELFF
CDR3nt: TGTGCCAGCAGCTTAGCCCGCGGACTAGCGGGAGGTTCGGACACCGGGGAGCTGTTTTTT
abundance: -
v_gene: TRBV11-1
j_gene: TRBJ2-2
d_gene: TRBD2

CDR3aa: CSAGQTEETQYF
CDR3nt: TGCAGCGCTGGGCAGACCGAGGAGACCCAGTACTTC
abundance: -
v_gene: TRBV29-1
j_gene: TRBJ2-5
d_gene: -

CDR3aa: CASNPYTGLYGFEQYF
CDR3nt: TGTGCCAGCAACCCCTACACAGGTCTCTACGGATTCGAGCAGTACTTC
abundance: -
v_gene: TRBV6-1
j_gene: TRBJ2-7
d_gene: -

CDR3aa: CSAQKAGPDTQYF
CDR3nt: TGCAGTGCTCAGAAAGCGGGCCCAGATACGCAGTATTTT
abundance: few
v_gene: TRBV20-1
j_gene: TRBJ2-3
d_gene: -

CDR3aa: CATSRGAGGEQYF
CDR3nt: TGTGCCACCAGCAGAGGCGCGGGGGGTGAGCAGTACTTC
abundance: few
v_gene: TRBV15
j_gene: TRBJ2-7
d_gene: TRBD2

CDR3aa: CAWSWFAGELFF
CDR3nt: TGTGCCTGGAGCTGGTTCGCCGGGGAGCTGTTTTTT
abundance: few
v_gene: TRBV30
j_gene: TRBJ2-2
d_gene: -

CDR3aa: CASSQDGRGAYNEQFF
CDR3nt: TGTGCCAGCAGCCAGGACGGTCGGGGGGCCTACAATGAGCAGTTCTTC
abundance: -
v_gene: TRBV11-3
j_gene: TRBJ2-1
d_gene: TRBD2

CDR3aa: CASTTPLGELFF
CDR3nt: TGTGCCAGCACGACGCCGTTAGGGGAGCTGTTTTTT
abundance: -
v_gene: TRBV6-6
j_gene: TRBJ2-2
d_gene: -

CDR3aa: CSASPILAGAWGTQYF
CDR3nt: TGCAGTGCTAGCCCAATACTAGCGGGGGCCTGGGGTACGCAGTATTTT
abundance: once
v_gene: TRBV20-1
j_gene: TRBJ2-3
d_gene: TRBD2

CDR3aa: CASSSFPRGDISYEQYF
CDR3nt: TGTGCCAGCAGTTCCTTCCCCCGAGGGGACATCTCCTACGAGCAGTACTTC
abundance: many
v_gene: TRBV28
j_gene: TRBJ2-7
d_gene: -

CDR3aa: CASSSSSSPYEQYF
CDR3nt: TGTGCCAGCAGCTCCTCCTCCTCCCCCTACGAGCAGTACTTC
abundance: -
v_gene: TRBV7-9
j_gene: TRBJ2-7
d_gene: -

CDR3aa: CASSSQPNMAFF
CDR3nt: TGTGCCAGCAGTTCACAGCCGAATATGGCTTTCTTT
abundance: many
v_gene: TRBV12-3/TRBV12-4
j_gene: TRBJ1-1
d_gene: -

CDR3aa: CASSSSSRDLREKLFF
CDR3nt: TGCGCCAGCAGCTCCTCCTCCCGGGACCTCCGTGAAAAACTGTTTTTT
abundance: -
v_gene: TRBV4-1
j_gene: TRBJ1-4
d_gene: -

CDR3aa: CASSGTGGRSYEQYF
CDR3nt: TGTGCCAGCAGCGGCACAGGGGGGAGATCCTACGAGCAGTACTTC
abundance: few
v_gene: TRBV9
j_gene: TRBJ2-7
d_gene: TRBD1

CDR3aa: CASSNVASTGELFF
CDR3nt: TGCGCCAGCAGTAATGTAGCGAGCACCGGGGAGCTGTTTTTT
abundance: few
v_gene: TRBV5-1
j_gene: TRBJ2-2
d_gene: -

CDR3aa: CASSLFGSQETQYF
CDR3nt: TGCGCCAGCAGCTTGTTTGGCAGCCAAGAGACCCAGTACTTC
abundance: many
v_gene: TRBV5-1
j_gene: TRBJ2-5
d_gene: -

CDR3aa: CASSHASGPPETQYF
CDR3nt: TGTGCCAGCAGCCACGCAAGTGGACCTCCAGAGACCCAGTACTTC
abundance: few
v_gene: TRBV2
j_gene: TRBJ2-5
d_gene: -

CDR3aa: CASSLDVGVPKNIQYF
CDR3nt: TGTGCCAGCAGCTTAGATGTGGGAGTCCCTAAAAACATTCAGTACTTC
abundance: few
v_gene: TRBV11-2
j_gene: TRBJ2-4
d_gene: -

CDR3aa: CAWTGQRSTGELFF
CDR3nt: TGTGCCTGGACGGGACAGAGGAGTACCGGGGAGCTGTTTTTT
abundance: -
v_gene: TRBV30
j_gene: TRBJ2-2
d_gene: TRBD1

CDR3aa: CASSLGGWTEAFF
CDR3nt: TGTGCCAGCAGCTTGGGGGGCTGGACTGAAGCTTTCTTT
abundance: many
v_gene: TRBV7-9
j_gene: TRBJ1-1
d_gene: -

CDR3aa: CASSPGLAIPEQFF
CDR3nt: TGTGCCAGCAGCCCGGGACTAGCGATTCCCGAGCAGTTCTTC
abundance: -
v_gene: TRBV2
j_gene: TRBJ2-1
d_gene: TRBD2

CDR3aa: CASSLANPRAGTGELFF
CDR3nt: TGTGCCAGCAGCTTAGCGAATCCCAGGGCTGGCACCGGGGAGCTGTTTTTT
abundance: many
v_gene: TRBV7-2
j_gene: TRBJ2-2
d_gene: -

CDR3aa: CASSRGVNEKLFF
CDR3nt: TGTGCCAGCAGCAGAGGGGTCAATGAAAAACTGTTTTTT
abundance: -
v_gene: TRBV7-2
j_gene: TRBJ1-4
d_gene: -

CDR3aa: CASSLNGITDTQYF
CDR3nt: TGTGCCAGCAGCTTAAACGGGATCACAGATACGCAGTATTTT
abundance: few
v_gene: TRBV7-3
j_gene: TRBJ2-3
d_gene: -

CDR3aa: CASSFRGAANTGELFF
CDR3nt: TGTGCCAGCAGCTTCCGGGGGGCCGCGAACACCGGGGAGCTGTTTTTT
abundance: many
v_gene: TRBV7-2
j_gene: TRBJ2-2
d_gene: -

CDR3aa: CSAQGNRETQYF
CDR3nt: TGCAGTGCTCAGGGGAATCGAGAGACCCAGTACTTC
abundance: many
v_gene: TRBV20-1
j_gene: TRBJ2-5
d_gene: -

CDR3aa: CSSRTSGGPQFF
CDR3nt: TGCAGCTCCAGGACTAGCGGGGGACCGCAGTTCTTC
abundance: -
v_gene: TRBV29-1
j_gene: TRBJ2-1
d_gene: TRBD2

CDR3aa: CASSLDSPYEQYF
CDR3nt: TGTGCCAGCAGCTTGGACAGTCCCTACGAGCAGTACTTC
abundance: many
v_gene: TRBV7-8
j_gene: TRBJ2-7
d_gene: -

CDR3aa: CASSLDTGTTGELFF
CDR3nt: TGCGCCAGCAGCTTGGATACCGGCACAACCGGGGAGCTGTTTTTT
abundance: many
v_gene: TRBV5-1
j_gene: TRBJ2-2
d_gene: -

CDR3aa: CASSLVGQASYEQYF
CDR3nt: TGTGCCAGCAGCTTGGTGGGACAGGCCTCCTACGAGCAGTACTTC
abundance: few
v_gene: TRBV5-6
j_gene: TRBJ2-7
d_gene: TRBD1

CDR3aa: CASSLRGASQPQHF
CDR3nt: TGTGCCAGCAGCTTGCGGGGGGCCAGTCAGCCCCAGCATTTT
abundance: -
v_gene: TRBV7-2
j_gene: TRBJ1-5
d_gene: -

CDR3aa: CSVDVGDYNEQFF
CDR3nt: TGCAGCGTTGATGTTGGGGACTACAATGAGCAGTTCTTC
abundance: few
v_gene: TRBV29-1
j_gene: TRBJ2-1
d_gene: -

CDR3aa: CASSPVTGETQYF
CDR3nt: TGTGCCAGCTCACCAGTGACAGGGGAGACCCAGTACTTC
abundance: -
v_gene: TRBV18
j_gene: TRBJ2-5
d_gene: TRBD1